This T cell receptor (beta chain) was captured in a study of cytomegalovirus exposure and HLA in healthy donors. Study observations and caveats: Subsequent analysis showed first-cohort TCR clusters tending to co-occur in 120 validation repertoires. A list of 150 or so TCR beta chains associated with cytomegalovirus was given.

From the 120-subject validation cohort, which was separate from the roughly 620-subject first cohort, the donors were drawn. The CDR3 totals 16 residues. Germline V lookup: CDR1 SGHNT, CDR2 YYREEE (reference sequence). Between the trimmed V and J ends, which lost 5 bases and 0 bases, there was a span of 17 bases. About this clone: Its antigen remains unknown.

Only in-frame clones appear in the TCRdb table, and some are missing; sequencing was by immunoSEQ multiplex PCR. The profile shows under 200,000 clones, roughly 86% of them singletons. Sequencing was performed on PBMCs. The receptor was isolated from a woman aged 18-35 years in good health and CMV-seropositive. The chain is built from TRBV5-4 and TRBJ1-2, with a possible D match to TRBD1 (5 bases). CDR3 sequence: CASRQNPGKANYGYTF. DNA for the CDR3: TGTGCCAGCAGGCAAAATCCAGGGAAAGCTAACTATGGCTACACCTTC.